This T cell receptor (beta chain) originates from a study of CD8+ T cells in alopecia areata. V lost 6 bases, J lost 5 bases, and 11 bases stayed unmatched. CDR3 length: 16 amino acids. The germline CDR1 and CDR2 sequences are SGHTA and FQGTGA. The treatment: oral pan-JAK inhibitor, 5-10 mg twice daily. Study-level points and caveats: Across lesional scalp, and particularly alopecia totalis/universalis, clonality surpassed that of normal scalp. A single nonresponder leaves the baseline CD8+ expansion link to response uncertain.

RNA was extracted and reverse transcribed into cDNA as the sequencing template. The table came from immunoSEQ multiplex PCR; TCRdb's copy has only in-frame clones and leaves some out. Altogether about 200,000 clones are present, about 60% being singletons, with the ten largest covering over 3%. This clone appeared a single time. Its specificity is unknown. This specimen was CD4+ T cells sorted from blood, taken at week 4, from a patient treated with tofacitinib. The receptor was isolated from a human donor with alopecia areata. The chain uses TRBV7-3 and TRBJ2-1; 9 nucleotides agree with TRBD1. DNA of the CDR3: TGTGCCAGCAGTTCCACAGGGGGCGGGCGGAACAATGAGCAGTTCTTC. Its translation: CASSSTGGGRNNEQFF.